The next 29 T cell receptor beta chains were all read from a single sample in a study of T cell changes during pregnancy in multiple sclerosis. Libraries were prepared by immunoSEQ multiplex PCR; TCRdb keeps only in-frame clonotypes and omits some of them. The data show 49,000 or so clones, roughly nine tenths seen once. The sequenced sample was CD4+ T cells from peripheral blood mononuclear cells, obtained in the second trimester of pregnancy. These receptors all stem from a female donor in good health, enrolled as a control in a pregnancy study.

Note on this clone: At one end the junction does not follow the germline gene, possibly because of a read error. V gene TRBV25-1 combines with J gene TRBJ1-1; D is unresolved. CDR1 and CDR2 from the germline V gene are MGHDK and SYGVNS. The CDR3 spans 14 residues. The CDR3 DNA reads TGTGCCAGCAGCGAATTGGGGTCGGGGACTGAAGCTTTCTTT. It specifies CASSELGSGTEAFF.

The chain employs TRBV15 and TRBJ2-5; D is unresolved. The CDR3 has 13 amino acids. V lost 1 base to trimming and J lost 5 bases, with 8 bases between them. Looked up from germline, CDR1 is LNHNV and CDR2 is YYDKDF (reference sequence). CDR3 nucleotide sequence: TGTGCCACCAGCAGAGGTTCCGGGGAGACCCAGTACTTC. It encodes CATSRGSGETQYF.

V usage is TRBV2 and J usage is TRBJ2-1; 8 nucleotides agree with TRBD2. The CDR3 loop spans 13 amino acids. Germline V gene sequence: CDR1 SNHLY, CDR2 FYNNEI. The trim removed 8 bases at V and 5 bases at J, leaving 5 bases unmatched. Here the CDR3 DNA reads TGTGCCAGCGATAAGACTAGCGACAATGAGCAGTTCTTC. As protein: CASDKTSDNEQFF.

This clone was counted once. The chain carries TRBV5-6 and TRBJ1-3; D remains ambiguous. CDR3 length: 14 amino acids. The V gene's germline CDR1 is SGHDT and CDR2 YYEEEE. The V and J ends lost 8 bases and 4 bases respectively, with 16 bases between them. Here the CDR3 DNA reads TGTGCCAGTAGCCCCGGGAGAGAGGGAAACACCATATATTTT. It translates to CASSPGREGNTIYF.

This clone was seen only once. The chain is built from TRBV19 and TRBJ1-1; D is perhaps TRBD1 (6 bases). Germline V gene sequence: CDR1 LNHDA, CDR2 SQIVND (reference sequence). Trimming took 6 bases from V and 3 from J, leaving 17 bases between them. The CDR3 totals 15 residues. CDR3 loop: CASRFSGVADTEAFF. The CDR3 nucleotides are TGTGCCAGTAGATTCTCAGGGGTGGCGGACACTGAAGCTTTCTTT.

The V gene is TRBV9, the J gene TRBJ2-2, with D perhaps matching TRBD1 (6 bases). The germline V gene has CDR1 SGDLS and CDR2 YYNGEE. V lost 0 bases, J lost 7 bases, and 13 bases lay in between. The CDR3 has 15 residues. CDR3 nucleotide sequence: TGTGCCAGCAGCGTAGTACAGGGTTACGACGGGGAGCTGTTTTTT. Residues: CASSVVQGYDGELFF.

The chain couples TRBV11-3 to TRBJ1-4, with 8 bases lining up with TRBD1. The V gene's germline CDR1 is SGHNT and CDR2 YENEEA. V gave up 4 bases and J gave up 14 bases; unmatched junction bases: 9. This CDR3 contains 13 residues. The CDR3 loop is CASSSEGQGRLFF. The CDR3 bases are TGTGCCAGCAGCTCGGAAGGACAGGGTCGGCTGTTTTTT.

This clone appeared a few times. The chain uses TRBV6-5 and TRBJ1-1; 7 bases match TRBD1. The germline gives CDR1 MNHEY, CDR2 SVGAGI. CDR3 length: 13 residues. Losses at the gene ends were 7 bases for V and 4 bases for J; bases not matched to a gene: 6. CDR3 in DNA: TGTGCCAGCACCCTGCCAGGGGGCACTGAAGCTTTCTTT. This codes for CASTLPGGTEAFF.

The count of this clone is one. This chain connects TRBV7-9 to TRBJ1-2; no clear D gene. The CDR3 is 10 amino acids. Trimming pared 1 base from V and 12 bases from J, leaving 6 bases between. Germline values: CDR1 SEHNR, CDR2 FQNEAQ (reference sequence). CDR3 nucleotides: TGTGCCAGCAGCTTAGAGCGGGACACCTTC. Amino acid sequence: CASSLERDTF. The full variable domain, rest sourced from reference TRBV7-9 and TRBJ1-2, is DTGVSQNPRHKITKRGQNVTFRCDPISEHNRLYWYRQTLGQGPEFLTYFQNEAQLEKSRLLSDRFSAERPKGSFSTLEIQRTEQGDSAMYLCASSLERDTFGSGTRLTVV.

This rearrangement joins TRBV5-8 to TRBJ1-2; TRBD1 agrees at 10 bases. Germline loops: CDR1 SGHTS, CDR2 YDEGEE. This CDR3 is 17 amino acids long. The ends lost 1 base at V and 2 bases at J; junction bases unmatched: 8. CDR3: CASSLSGQGPLNYGYTF. For the CDR3, the DNA is TGTGCCAGCAGCTTGTCGGGACAGGGGCCCTTAAACTATGGCTACACCTTC.

V usage is TRBV29-1 and J usage is TRBJ2-2, with 15 bases fitting TRBD2. Germline assignment: CDR1 SQVTM and CDR2 ANQGSEA. V lost 6 bases and J lost 3; bases outside the gene matches: 11. This CDR3 is 18 amino acids long. For the CDR3, the DNA is TGCAGCGTCCGAGGACTAGCGGGGGGGCGGGTCGACACCGGGGAGCTGTTTTTT. Protein: CSVRGLAGGRVDTGELFF.

The V and J genes are TRBV29-1 and TRBJ2-3; D unclear. Germline CDR1 reads SQVTM; CDR2 reads ANQGSEA. Trimming stripped 2 bases from V and 15 bases from J, with 21 bases between. CDR3 length: 13 residues. The CDR3 sequence is CSVEPRLTPAVYF. CDR3 coding DNA: TGCAGCGTTGAACCCAGACTCACACCCGCAGTATATTTT.

This clone was counted once. The chain carries TRBV11-3 and TRBJ2-3, with D unresolved. The CDR3 consists of 14 residues. The ends were cut back, 5 bases at V and 0 bases at J, with 9 bases in the middle. Germline V lookup: CDR1 SGHNT, CDR2 YENEEA. The CDR3 here is CASSAGASTDTQYF. The CDR3 DNA reads TGTGCCAGCAGCGCCGGAGCTAGCACAGATACGCAGTATTTT. Drawing the rest from reference TRBV11-3 and TRBJ2-3, the complete variable domain is EAGVVQSPRYKIIEKKQPVAFWCNPISGHNTLYWYLQNLGQGPELLIRYENEEAVDDSQLPKDRFSAERLKGVDSTLKIQPAELGDSAVYLCASSAGASTDTQYFGPGTRLTVL.

This chain uses TRBV7-2 with TRBJ1-1; D possibly corresponds to TRBD1 (5 bases). Germline CDR1 SGHTA, CDR2 FQGNSA. This CDR3 has 14 residues. Trimming removed 5 bases at V and 5 bases at J, with 15 bases between. The CDR3 is CASSARRGGTEAFF. The CDR3 nucleotides read TGTGCCAGCAGCGCTCGGAGGGGCGGGACTGAAGCTTTCTTT.

The chain recombines TRBV25-1 with TRBJ2-5; TRBD1 might be the D (6 bases). Trimming removed 2 bases at V and 7 bases at J, with 14 bases between. The CDR3 totals 14 residues. Germline CDR1 is MGHDK and CDR2 is SYGVNS. CDR3 residues: CASSEAKGGGTQYF. The CDR3 DNA sequence: TGTGCCAGCAGTGAAGCCAAAGGGGGTGGGACCCAGTACTTC. Full variable domain (remainder filled in from reference TRBV25-1 and TRBJ2-5): EADIYQTPRYLVIGTGKKITLECSQTMGHDKMYWYQQDPGMELHLIHYSYGVNSTEKGDLSSESTVSRIRTEHFPLTLESARPSHTSQYLCASSEAKGGGTQYFGPGTRLLVL.

With respect to this clone: One junction end does not reproduce the germline sequence, and a read error may be involved. The V call is TRBV7-2, the J call TRBJ2-1, with 8 bases aligning to TRBD2. The CDR3 covers 12 residues. Looked up from germline, CDR1 is SGHTA and CDR2 is FQGNSA. This CDR3 reads CASSLKSGGGLF. CDR3 sequence (DNA): TGTGCCAGCAGCTTAAAAAGCGGGGGAGGGCTCTTC. Drawing the rest from reference TRBV7-2 and TRBJ2-1, the complete variable domain is GAGVSQSPSNKVTEKGKDVELRCDPISGHTALYWYRQSLGQGLEFLIYFQGNSAPDKSGLPSDRFSAERTGGSVSTLTIQRTQQEDSAVYLCASSLKSGGGLFGPGTRLTVL.

The chain is built from TRBV7-3 and TRBJ1-1; D possibly corresponds to TRBD1 (5 bases). V was pared by 2 bases and J by 1 base, with 5 bases between. The CDR3 totals 13 residues. Germline lookup yields CDR1 SGHTA and CDR2 FQGTGA. CDR3 residues: CASSLGANTEAFF. The CDR3 DNA follows: TGTGCCAGCAGCTTAGGGGCGAACACTGAAGCTTTCTTT.

The chain has TRBV2 and TRBJ2-7, with D perhaps matching TRBD2 (6 bases). V was trimmed by 11 bases and J by 2 bases, leaving 10 bases between them. The CDR3 length is 11 residues. Germline assignment: CDR1 SNHLY and CDR2 FYNNEI. CDR3 in amino acids: CAGGTAYEQYF. The CDR3 nucleotides are TGTGCCGGCGGGACGGCCTACGAGCAGTACTTC.

This clone was observed a handful of times. The rearrangement joins TRBV13 to TRBJ1-1; D not certain. V was pared by 5 bases and J by 7 bases, with 8 bases between. The germline CDR1 and CDR2 sequences are PRHDT and FYEKMQ (reference sequence). This CDR3 has 11 amino acids. The CDR3 region is CASSREGEAFF. The CDR3 nucleotides read TGTGCCAGCAGCCGGGAGGGTGAAGCTTTCTTT.

J is TRBJ1-2 and V is TRBV6-5, with D unclear. CDR1 MNHEY and CDR2 SVGAGI come from the germline V gene. V shed 6 bases and J shed 1 base, with 9 bases lying between them. The CDR3 length is 13 residues. The DNA of the CDR3 is TGTGCCAGCAGCGGAGGGTTTAACTATGGCTACACCTTC. Translation: CASSGGFNYGYTF.

The chain has TRBV27 and TRBJ1-2; weak D call: TRBD1 (6 bases). V lost 5 bases and J 6 bases, leaving 28 bases between the germline ends. Looked up from germline, CDR1 is MNHEY and CDR2 is SMNVEV (reference sequence). The CDR3 loop spans 18 amino acids. The CDR3 protein is CASSRKPQDRTRGNGYTF. The CDR3 DNA sequence: TGTGCCAGCAGTCGAAAACCCCAAGACAGGACCCGCGGAAATGGCTACACCTTC.

The chain carries TRBV29-1 and TRBJ1-1, with D tentatively TRBD1 (5 bases). Germline-derived CDR1 and CDR2 are SQVTM and ANQGSEA. The ends were cut back, 2 bases at V and 1 base at J, with 11 bases in the middle. The CDR3 is 14 amino acids. The CDR3 loop is CSVEKQGGNTEAFF. DNA for the CDR3: TGCAGCGTTGAAAAGCAGGGTGGGAACACTGAAGCTTTCTTT.

The rearrangement joins TRBV18 to TRBJ2-7; 8 nucleotides line up with TRBD1. The ends lost 6 bases at V and 2 bases at J; junction bases unmatched: 6. CDR1 is KGHSH, CDR2 LQKENI, per germline. The CDR3 runs 14 residues. The CDR3 reads CASSPKQGAYEQYF. CDR3 nucleotide sequence: TGTGCCAGCTCGCCCAAACAGGGGGCCTACGAGCAGTACTTC.

The rearrangement links TRBV27 to TRBJ1-4; no firm D call. The V gene's germline CDR1 is MNHEY and CDR2 SMNVEV (reference sequence). V lost 2 bases, J lost 0 bases, and 10 bases lay in between. This CDR3 spans 16 amino acids. DNA of the CDR3: TGTGCCAGCAGTTTAACAGCCGCCACAACTAATGAAAAACTGTTTTTT. Translating gives CASSLTAATTNEKLFF.

V and J are TRBV4-1 and TRBJ1-2; possible D gene TRBD1, 6 bases. The germline V gene encodes CDR1 MGHRA and CDR2 YSYEKL. CDR3 length equals 17 residues. V lost 3 bases and J 7 bases, leaving 24 bases between the germline ends. CDR3 nucleotides: TGCGCCAGCAGCCACCCAGCCAGACAGGCCCCTCTGGCTGGCTACACCTTC. Translating it yields CASSHPARQAPLAGYTF.

The rearrangement links TRBV7-3 to TRBJ2-1; a weak D match, TRBD2 (5 bases). Germline-derived CDR1 and CDR2 are SGHTA and FQGTGA. The length of the CDR3 is 13 residues. Trimming removed 5 bases at V and 6 bases at J, with 11 bases between. As DNA, the CDR3 is TGTGCCAGCAGCCTAGCTCGGCCCAATGAGCAGTTCTTC. Residues: CASSLARPNEQFF.

This sequence joins TRBV4-3 and TRBJ1-6; 9 nucleotides match TRBD1. The CDR3 covers 14 residues. Losses at the gene ends were 4 bases for V and 8 bases for J; bases not matched to a gene: 3. CDR1 is LGHNA, CDR2 YSLEER, per germline. CDR3 residues: CASSPGQGYSPLHF. As DNA, the CDR3 is TGCGCCAGCAGCCCTGGACAGGGGTATTCACCCCTCCACTTT.

The chain combines TRBV11-1 with TRBJ1-4; weak D call: TRBD1 (6 bases). V dropped 0 bases and J dropped 8 bases, with 13 bases sitting between them. Per the germline V gene, CDR1 is SGHAT and CDR2 is FQDESV (reference sequence). The CDR3 spans 15 residues. The CDR3 DNA follows: TGTGCCAGCAGCTTAGCGGGCAGGGGACGCGAAAAACTGTTTTTT. Translated, it gives CASSLAGRGREKLFF.

The V and J genes are TRBV10-3 and TRBJ2-1, with TRBD1 matching 12 bases. Trimming cost V 4 bases and J 12 bases; bases outside gene matches: 10. The CDR3 is 15 amino acids. CDR1 is ENHRY, CDR2 SYGVKD, per germline. CDR3 sequence (DNA): TGTGCCATCAGTGGTCCGGGACAGGGGGCGTCGGGGCAGTTCTTC. Its protein is CAISGPGQGASGQFF.